This T cell receptor (beta chain) was observed in a study of PD-L1 blockade in urothelial cancer. About the study: Patients began atezolizumab, 1,200 mg intravenously every 3 weeks, in the mid-2010s. Across blood samples, T cells had a median count of around 140,000.

Per germline, CDR1 MDHEN and CDR2 SYDVKM. V lost 7 bases and J lost 4, with 20 bases in between. CDR3 length: 16 residues. TCRdb's copy holds only in-frame clones and misses some; the assay was immunoSEQ multiplex PCR. The data contain roughly 51,000 clones, 79% of them seen just once; the ten biggest clones take up 8% to 13%. Specified time point: pretreatment peripheral blood. The study collected 1 to 8 samples per patient, pretreatment and on-treatment. Sequences were derived from PBMCs, sampled around atezolizumab (anti-PD-L1) treatment. The source is a man aged 70-80 years with urothelial cancer. The J gene is TRBJ2-1, the V gene TRBV28, with a tentative D call TRBD2 (7 bases). The CDR3 protein is CASIWGAGAGYNEQFF. The CDR3 coding sequence is TGTGCCAGCATCTGGGGGGCGGGAGCGGGTTACAATGAGCAGTTCTTC.